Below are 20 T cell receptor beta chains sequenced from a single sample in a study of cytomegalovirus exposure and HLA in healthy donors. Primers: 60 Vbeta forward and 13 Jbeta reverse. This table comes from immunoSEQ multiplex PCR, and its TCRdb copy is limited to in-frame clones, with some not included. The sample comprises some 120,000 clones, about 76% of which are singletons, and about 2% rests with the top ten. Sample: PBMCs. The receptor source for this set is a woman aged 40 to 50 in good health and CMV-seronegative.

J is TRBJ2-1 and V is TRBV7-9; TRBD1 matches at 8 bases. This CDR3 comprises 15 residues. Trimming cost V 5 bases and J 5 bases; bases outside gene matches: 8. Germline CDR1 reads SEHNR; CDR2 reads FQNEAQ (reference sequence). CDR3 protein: CASSTGQGANNEQFF. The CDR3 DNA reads TGTGCCAGCAGCACCGGACAGGGCGCTAACAATGAGCAGTTCTTC.

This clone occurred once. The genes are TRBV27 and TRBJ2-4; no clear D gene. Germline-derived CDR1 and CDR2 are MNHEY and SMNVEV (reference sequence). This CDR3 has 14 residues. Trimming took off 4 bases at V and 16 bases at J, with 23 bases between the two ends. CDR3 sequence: CASSSDLAPETKYF. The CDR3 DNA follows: TGTGCCAGCAGTTCCGATTTGGCGCCCGAAACTAAATACTTC.

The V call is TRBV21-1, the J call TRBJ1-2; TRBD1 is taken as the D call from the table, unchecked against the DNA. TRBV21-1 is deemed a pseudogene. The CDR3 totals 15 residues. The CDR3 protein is CASSRRTGRGYGYTF. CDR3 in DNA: TGTGCCAGCAGCAGGAGGACAGGACGAGGCTATGGCTACACCTTC.

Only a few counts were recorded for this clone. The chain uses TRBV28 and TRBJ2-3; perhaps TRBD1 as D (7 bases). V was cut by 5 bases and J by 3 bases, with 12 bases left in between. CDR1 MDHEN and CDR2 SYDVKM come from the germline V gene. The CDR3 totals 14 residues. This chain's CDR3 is CASSLQGTTDTQYF. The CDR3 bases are TGTGCCAGCAGTCTACAGGGGACTACAGATACGCAGTATTTT. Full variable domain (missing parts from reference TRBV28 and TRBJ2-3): DVKVTQSSRYLVKRTGEKVFLECVQDMDHENMFWYRQDPGLGLRLIYFSYDVKMKEKGDIPEGYSVSREKKERFSLILESASTNQTSMYLCASSLQGTTDTQYFGPGTRLTVL.

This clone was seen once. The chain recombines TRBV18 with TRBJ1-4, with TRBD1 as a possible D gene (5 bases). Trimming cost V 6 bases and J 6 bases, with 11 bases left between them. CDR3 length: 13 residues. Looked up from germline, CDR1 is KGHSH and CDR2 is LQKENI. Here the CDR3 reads CASSRDSYEKLFF. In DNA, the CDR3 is TGTGCCAGCTCCCGTGACAGCTATGAAAAACTGTTTTTT. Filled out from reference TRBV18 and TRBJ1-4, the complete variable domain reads NAGVMQNPRHLVRRRGQEARLRCSPMKGHSHVYWYRQLPEEGLKFMVYLQKENIIDESGMPKERFSAEFPKEGPSILRIQQVVRGDSAAYFCASSRDSYEKLFFGSGTQLSVL.

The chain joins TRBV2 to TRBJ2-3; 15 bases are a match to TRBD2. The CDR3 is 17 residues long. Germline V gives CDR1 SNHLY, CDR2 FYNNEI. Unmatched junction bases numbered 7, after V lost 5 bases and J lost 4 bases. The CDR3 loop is CASSLGLAGGIADTQYF. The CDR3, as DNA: TGTGCCAGCAGTCTGGGACTAGCGGGAGGAATTGCAGATACGCAGTATTTT. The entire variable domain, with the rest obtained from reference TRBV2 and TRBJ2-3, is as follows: EPEVTQTPSHQVTQMGQEVILRCVPISNHLYFYWYRQILGQKVEFLVSFYNNEISEKSEIFDDQFSVERPDGSNFTLKIRSTKLEDSAMYFCASSLGLAGGIADTQYFGPGTRLTVL.

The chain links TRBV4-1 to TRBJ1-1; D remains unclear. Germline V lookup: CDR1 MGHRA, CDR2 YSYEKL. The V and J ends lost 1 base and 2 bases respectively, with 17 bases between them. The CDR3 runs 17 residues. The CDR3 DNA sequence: TGCGCCAGCAGCCAAGTCCCACAGACCGGGGTTAACACTGAAGCTTTCTTT. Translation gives CASSQVPQTGVNTEAFF.

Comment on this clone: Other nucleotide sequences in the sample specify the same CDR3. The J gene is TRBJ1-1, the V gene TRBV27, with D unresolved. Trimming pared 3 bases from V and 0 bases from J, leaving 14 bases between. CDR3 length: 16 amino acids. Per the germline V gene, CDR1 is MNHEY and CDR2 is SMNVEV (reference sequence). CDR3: CASSLSAAAMNTEAFF. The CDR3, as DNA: TGTGCCAGCAGTTTGTCGGCAGCAGCGATGAACACTGAAGCTTTCTTT.

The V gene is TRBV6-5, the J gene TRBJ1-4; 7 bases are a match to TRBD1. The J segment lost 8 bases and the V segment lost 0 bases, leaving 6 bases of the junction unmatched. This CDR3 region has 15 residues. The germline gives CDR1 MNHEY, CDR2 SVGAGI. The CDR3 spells CASSYSGIQGEKLFF. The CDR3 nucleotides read TGTGCCAGCAGTTACTCAGGAATACAGGGGGAAAAACTGTTTTTT.

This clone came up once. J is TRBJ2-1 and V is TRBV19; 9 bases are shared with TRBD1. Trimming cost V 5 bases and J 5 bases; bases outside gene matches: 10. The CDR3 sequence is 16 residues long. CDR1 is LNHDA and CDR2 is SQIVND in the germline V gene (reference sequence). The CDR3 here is CASSARQGVFNNEQFF. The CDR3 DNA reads TGTGCCAGTAGTGCCCGACAGGGGGTCTTTAACAATGAGCAGTTCTTC.

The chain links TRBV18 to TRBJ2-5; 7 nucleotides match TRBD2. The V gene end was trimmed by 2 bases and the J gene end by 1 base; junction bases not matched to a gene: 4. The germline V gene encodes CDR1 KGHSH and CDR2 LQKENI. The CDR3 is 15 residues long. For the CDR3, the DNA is TGTGCCAGCTCACCATGGACTAGTTCCCAAGAGACCCAGTACTTC. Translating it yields CASSPWTSSQETQYF.

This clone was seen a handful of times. CDR3 nucleotide sequence: TGTGCCATCAGTGAGGCCACGACCCCGGGGATCACTGAAGCTTTCTTT. This codes for CAISEATTPGITEAFF. This chain uses TRBV10-3 with TRBJ1-1; D is uncertain. This CDR3 contains 16 residues. Germline CDR1 reads ENHRY; CDR2 reads SYGVKD. The germline V and J ends were trimmed by 2 bases and 4 bases, with 17 bases remaining between them.

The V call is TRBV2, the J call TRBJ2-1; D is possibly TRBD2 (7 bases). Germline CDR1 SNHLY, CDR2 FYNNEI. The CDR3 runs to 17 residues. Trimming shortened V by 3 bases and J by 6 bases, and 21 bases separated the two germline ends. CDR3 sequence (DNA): TGTGCCAGCAGTGATCATGTGGGGGGGCCTTCTACCAATGAGCAGTTCTTC. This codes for CASSDHVGGPSTNEQFF.

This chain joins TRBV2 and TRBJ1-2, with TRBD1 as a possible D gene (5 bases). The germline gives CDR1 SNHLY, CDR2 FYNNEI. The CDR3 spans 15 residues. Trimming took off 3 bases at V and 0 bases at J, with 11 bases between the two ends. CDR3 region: CASSDIPGTNYGYTF. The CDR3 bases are TGTGCCAGCAGTGATATTCCAGGGACTAACTATGGCTACACCTTC.

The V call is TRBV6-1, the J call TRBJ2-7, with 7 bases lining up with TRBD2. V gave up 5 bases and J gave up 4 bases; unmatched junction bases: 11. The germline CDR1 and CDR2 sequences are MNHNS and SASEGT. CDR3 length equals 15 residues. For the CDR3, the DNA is TGTGCCAGCAGTTCAAGCGGGGCCGATCTTTACGAGCAGTACTTC. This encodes CASSSSGADLYEQYF.

The CDR3 sequence is CASSLRLVGGTDTQYF. The CDR3 nucleotides are TGTGCCAGCAGCTTACGACTAGTGGGGGGCACAGATACGCAGTATTTT. The rearrangement joins TRBV7-3 to TRBJ2-3; weak D call: TRBD2 (6 bases). V lost 2 bases and J 1 base, leaving 13 bases between the germline ends. Germline CDR1 is SGHTA and CDR2 is FQGTGA. The CDR3 has 16 residues.

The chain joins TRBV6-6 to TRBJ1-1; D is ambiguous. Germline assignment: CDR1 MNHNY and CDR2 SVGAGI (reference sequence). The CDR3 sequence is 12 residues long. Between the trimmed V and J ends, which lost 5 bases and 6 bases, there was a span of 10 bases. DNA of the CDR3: TGTGCCAGCAGTCCCGCAGAACCTGAAGCTTTCTTT. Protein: CASSPAEPEAFF.

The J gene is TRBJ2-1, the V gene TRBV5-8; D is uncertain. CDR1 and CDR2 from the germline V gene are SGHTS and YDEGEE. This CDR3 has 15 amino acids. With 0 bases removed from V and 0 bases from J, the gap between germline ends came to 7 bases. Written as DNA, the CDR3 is TGTGCCAGCAGCTTGGCACAGAGCTCCTACAATGAGCAGTTCTTC. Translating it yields CASSLAQSSYNEQFF. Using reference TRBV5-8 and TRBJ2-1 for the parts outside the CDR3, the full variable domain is EAGVTQSPTHLIKTRGQQATLRCSPISGHTSVYWYQQALGLGLQFLLWYDEGEERNRGNFPPRFSGRQFPNYSSELNVNALELEDSALYLCASSLAQSSYNEQFFGPGTRLTVL.

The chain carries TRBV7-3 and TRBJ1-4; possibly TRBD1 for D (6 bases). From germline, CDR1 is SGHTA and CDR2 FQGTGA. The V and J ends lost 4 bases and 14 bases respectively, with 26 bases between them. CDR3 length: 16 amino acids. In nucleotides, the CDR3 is TGTGCCAGCAGCTCCCTTCCGTCCTCCCGGTTAAGGGGGCTGTTTTTT. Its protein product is CASSSLPSSRLRGLFF.

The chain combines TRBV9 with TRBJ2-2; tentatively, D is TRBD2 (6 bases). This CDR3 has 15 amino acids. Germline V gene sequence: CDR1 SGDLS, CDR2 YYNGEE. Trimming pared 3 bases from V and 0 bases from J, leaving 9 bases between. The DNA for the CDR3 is TGTGCCAGCAGCGCCAGCGGGTCGAACACCGGGGAGCTGTTTTTT. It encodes CASSASGSNTGELFF. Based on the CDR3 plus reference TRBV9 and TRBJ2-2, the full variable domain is DSGVTQTPKHLITATGQRVTLRCSPRSGDLSVYWYQQSLDQGLQFLIQYYNGEERAKGNILERFSAQQFPDLHSELNLSSLELGDSALYFCASSASGSNTGELFFGEGSRLTVL.